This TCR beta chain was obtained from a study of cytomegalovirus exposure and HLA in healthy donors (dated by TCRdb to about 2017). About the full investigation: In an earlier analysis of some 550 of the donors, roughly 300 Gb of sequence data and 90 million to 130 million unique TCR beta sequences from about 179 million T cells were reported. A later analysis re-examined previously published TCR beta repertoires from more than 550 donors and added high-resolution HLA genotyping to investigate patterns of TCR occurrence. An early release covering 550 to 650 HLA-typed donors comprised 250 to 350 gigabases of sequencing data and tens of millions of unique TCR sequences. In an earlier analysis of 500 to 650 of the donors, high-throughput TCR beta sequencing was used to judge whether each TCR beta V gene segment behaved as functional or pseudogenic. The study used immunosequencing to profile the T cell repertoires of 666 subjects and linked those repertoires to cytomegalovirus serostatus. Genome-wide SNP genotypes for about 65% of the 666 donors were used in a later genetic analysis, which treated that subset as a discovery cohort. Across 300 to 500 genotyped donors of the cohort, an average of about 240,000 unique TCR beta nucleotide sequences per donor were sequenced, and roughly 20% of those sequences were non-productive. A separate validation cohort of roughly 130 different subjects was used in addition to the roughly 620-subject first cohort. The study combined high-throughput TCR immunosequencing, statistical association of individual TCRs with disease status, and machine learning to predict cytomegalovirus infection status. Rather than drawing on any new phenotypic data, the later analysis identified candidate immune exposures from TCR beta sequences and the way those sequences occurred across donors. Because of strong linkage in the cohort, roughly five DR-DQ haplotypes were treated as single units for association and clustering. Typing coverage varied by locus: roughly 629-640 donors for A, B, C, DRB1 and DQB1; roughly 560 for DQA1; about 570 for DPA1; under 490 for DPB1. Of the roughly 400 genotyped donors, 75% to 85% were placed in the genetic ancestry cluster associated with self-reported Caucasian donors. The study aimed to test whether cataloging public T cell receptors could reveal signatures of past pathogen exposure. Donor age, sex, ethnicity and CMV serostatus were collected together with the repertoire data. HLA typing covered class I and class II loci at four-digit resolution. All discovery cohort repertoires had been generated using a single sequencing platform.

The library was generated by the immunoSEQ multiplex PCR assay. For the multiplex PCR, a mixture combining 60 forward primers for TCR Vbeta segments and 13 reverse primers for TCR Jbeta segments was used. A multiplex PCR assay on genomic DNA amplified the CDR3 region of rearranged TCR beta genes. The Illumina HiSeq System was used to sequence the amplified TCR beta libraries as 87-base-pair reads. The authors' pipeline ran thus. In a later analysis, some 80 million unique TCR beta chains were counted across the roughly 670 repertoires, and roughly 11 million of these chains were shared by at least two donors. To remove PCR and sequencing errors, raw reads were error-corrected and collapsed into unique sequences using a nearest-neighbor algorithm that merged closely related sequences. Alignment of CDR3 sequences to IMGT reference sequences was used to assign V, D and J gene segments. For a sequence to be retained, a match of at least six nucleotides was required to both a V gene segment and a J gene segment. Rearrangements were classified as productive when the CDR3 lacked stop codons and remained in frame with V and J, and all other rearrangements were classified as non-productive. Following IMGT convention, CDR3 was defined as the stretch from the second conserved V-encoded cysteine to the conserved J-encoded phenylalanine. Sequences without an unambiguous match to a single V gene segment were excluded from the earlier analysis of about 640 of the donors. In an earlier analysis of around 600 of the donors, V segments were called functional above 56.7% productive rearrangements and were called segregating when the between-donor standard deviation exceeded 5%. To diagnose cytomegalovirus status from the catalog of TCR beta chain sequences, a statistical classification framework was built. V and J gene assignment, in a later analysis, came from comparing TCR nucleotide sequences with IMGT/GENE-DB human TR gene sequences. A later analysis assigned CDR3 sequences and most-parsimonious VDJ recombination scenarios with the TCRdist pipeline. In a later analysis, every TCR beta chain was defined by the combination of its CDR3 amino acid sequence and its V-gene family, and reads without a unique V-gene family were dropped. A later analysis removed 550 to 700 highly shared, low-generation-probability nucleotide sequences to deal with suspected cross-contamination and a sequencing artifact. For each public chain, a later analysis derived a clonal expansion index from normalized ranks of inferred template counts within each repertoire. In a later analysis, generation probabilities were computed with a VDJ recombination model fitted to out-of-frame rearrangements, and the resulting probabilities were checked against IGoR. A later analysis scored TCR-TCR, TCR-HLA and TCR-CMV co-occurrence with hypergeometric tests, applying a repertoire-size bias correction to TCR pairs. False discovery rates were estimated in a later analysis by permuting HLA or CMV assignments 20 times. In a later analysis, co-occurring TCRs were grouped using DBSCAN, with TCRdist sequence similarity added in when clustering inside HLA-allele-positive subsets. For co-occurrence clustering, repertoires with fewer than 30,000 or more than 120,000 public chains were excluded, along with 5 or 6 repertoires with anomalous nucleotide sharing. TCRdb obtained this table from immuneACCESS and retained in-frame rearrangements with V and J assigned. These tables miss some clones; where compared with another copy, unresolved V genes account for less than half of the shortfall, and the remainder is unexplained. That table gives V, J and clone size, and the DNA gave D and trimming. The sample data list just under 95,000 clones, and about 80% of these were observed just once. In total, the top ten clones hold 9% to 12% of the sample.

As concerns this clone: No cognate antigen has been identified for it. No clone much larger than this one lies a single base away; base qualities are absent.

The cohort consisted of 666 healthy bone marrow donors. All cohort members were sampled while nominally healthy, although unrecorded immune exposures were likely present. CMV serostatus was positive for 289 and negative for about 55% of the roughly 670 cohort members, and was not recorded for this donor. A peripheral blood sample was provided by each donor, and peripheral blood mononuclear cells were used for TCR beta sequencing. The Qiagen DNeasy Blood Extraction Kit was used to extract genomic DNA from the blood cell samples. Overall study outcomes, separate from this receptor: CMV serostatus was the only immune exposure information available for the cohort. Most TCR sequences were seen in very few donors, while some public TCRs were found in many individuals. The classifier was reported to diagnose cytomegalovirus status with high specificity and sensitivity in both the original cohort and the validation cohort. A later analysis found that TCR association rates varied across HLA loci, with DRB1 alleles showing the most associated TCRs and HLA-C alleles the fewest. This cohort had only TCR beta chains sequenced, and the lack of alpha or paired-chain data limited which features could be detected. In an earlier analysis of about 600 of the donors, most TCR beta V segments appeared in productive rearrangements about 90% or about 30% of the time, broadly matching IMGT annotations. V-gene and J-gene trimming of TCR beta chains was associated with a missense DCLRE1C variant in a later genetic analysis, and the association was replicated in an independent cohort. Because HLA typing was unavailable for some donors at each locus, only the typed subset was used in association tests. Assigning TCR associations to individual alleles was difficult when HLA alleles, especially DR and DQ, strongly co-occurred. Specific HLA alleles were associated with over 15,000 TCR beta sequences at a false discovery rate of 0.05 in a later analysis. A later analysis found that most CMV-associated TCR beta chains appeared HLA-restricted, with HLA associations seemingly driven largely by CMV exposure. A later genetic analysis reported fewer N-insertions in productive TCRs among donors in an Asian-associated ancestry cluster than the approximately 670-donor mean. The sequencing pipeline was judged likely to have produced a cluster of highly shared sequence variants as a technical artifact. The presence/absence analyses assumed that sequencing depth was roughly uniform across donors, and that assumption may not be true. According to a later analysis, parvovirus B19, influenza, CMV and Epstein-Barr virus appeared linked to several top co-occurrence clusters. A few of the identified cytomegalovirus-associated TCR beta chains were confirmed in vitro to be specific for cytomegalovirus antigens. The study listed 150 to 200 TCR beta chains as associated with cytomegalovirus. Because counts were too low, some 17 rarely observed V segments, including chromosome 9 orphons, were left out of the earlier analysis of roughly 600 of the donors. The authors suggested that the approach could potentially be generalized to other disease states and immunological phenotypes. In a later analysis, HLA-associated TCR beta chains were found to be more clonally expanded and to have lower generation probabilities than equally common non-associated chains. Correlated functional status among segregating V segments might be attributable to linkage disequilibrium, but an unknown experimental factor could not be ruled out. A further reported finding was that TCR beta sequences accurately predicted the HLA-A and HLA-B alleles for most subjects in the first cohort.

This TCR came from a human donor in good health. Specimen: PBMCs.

The nucleotide sequence reads TGTGCCAGCAGCTGGACAGGGATCCCTGAGCAGTTCTTC. This translates into CASSWTGIPEQFF. Recombination connected TRBV7-2 to TRBJ2-1; the central 8 bases match TRBD1. CDR1 and CDR2 are drawn from the germline V gene: SGHTA, FQGNSA. Germline trimming: 4 bases from V, 9 bases from J; junction bases outside gene matches: 5. The CDR3 spans 13 residues, from the cysteine through the phenylalanine. The read is trimmed to its CDR3 DNA, 39 bases read in frame from base 1. The entire variable domain, with the stretches around the CDR3 drawn from the reference TRBV7-2 and TRBJ2-1 proteins, is GAGVSQSPSNKVTEKGKDVELRCDPISGHTALYWYRQSLGQGLEFLIYFQGNSAPDKSGLPSDRFSAERTGGSVSTLTIQRTQQEDSAVYLCASSWTGIPEQFFGPGTRLTVL.